The rows below give T cell receptor beta chains drawn from one sample of a study of shared clonotypes between healthy human individuals. Profiled with immunoSEQ multiplex PCR; TCRdb holds only in-frame clones, not every one. The sample yields 2 million to 3 million clones, around 90% seen once. Sequenced material: naive CD4+ T cells sorted from blood. These receptors were obtained from a man aged 18 to 29 in good health. CDR3s include the opening cysteine and the closing phenylalanine or tryptophan.

v_gene: TRBV6-5
CDR3aa: CASSRFGQGNQPQHF

v_gene: TRBV5-1
CDR3aa: CASSIGTANEQFF

v_gene: TRBV30
CDR3aa: CAWQSNSPLHF

v_gene: TRBV6-1
CDR3aa: CASSDQLVTGQAFF

v_gene: TRBV6-4
CDR3aa: CASSGTGHGYTF

v_gene: TRBV7-2
CDR3aa: CASSLAGETYEQYF

v_gene: TRBV4-1
CDR3aa: CASSHRGRDEKLFF

v_gene: TRBV2
CDR3aa: CASSERSWVNNQPQHF

v_gene: TRBV19
CDR3aa: CASSIDSRYGYTF

v_gene: TRBV27
CDR3aa: CASSLSALANEQFF

v_gene: TRBV10-2
CDR3aa: CASSPIEADTQYF

v_gene: TRBV6-1
CDR3aa: CASSAHGTGTTNYGYTF

v_gene: TRBV7-2
CDR3aa: CASSFDRGGYSPLHF

v_gene: TRBV5-1
CDR3aa: CASSIGQGGQETQYF

v_gene: TRBV30
CDR3aa: CAWRGLINRYEQYF

v_gene: TRBV11-1
CDR3aa: CASSSLGTGGFEAFF

v_gene: TRBV9
CDR3aa: CASSPLGGGGNIYGYTF

v_gene: TRBV30
CDR3aa: CARIGTGGSEQFF

v_gene: TRBV19
CDR3aa: CATTEMGTLGNNEQFF

v_gene: TRBV30
CDR3aa: CAWSLGGRNQPQHF

v_gene: TRBV2
CDR3aa: CASNVGTGAGGLFF

v_gene: TRBV6-5
CDR3aa: CASRTGGKANYGYTF

v_gene: TRBV9
CDR3aa: CASSVAPGLAGGQETQYF

v_gene: TRBV11-3
CDR3aa: CASSPEGTSTDTQYF

v_gene: TRBV29-1
CDR3aa: CSVERPLTDTQYF

v_gene: TRBV7-9
CDR3aa: CASMDTRLINSPLHF

v_gene: TRBV5-1
CDR3aa: CASSLQGADTEAFF

v_gene: TRBV14
CDR3aa: CASSQRQGTYNSPLHF

v_gene: TRBV2
CDR3aa: CAGRQYNEQFF

v_gene: TRBV11-2
CDR3aa: CASSPRQDSYEQYF

v_gene: TRBV5-1
CDR3aa: CASSLDGGISEAFF

v_gene: TRBV7-2
CDR3aa: CASSSRYRGHTEAFF

v_gene: TRBV2
CDR3aa: CASNRRGRETNEKLFF

v_gene: TRBV25-1
CDR3aa: CASSESRAGEVAFF

v_gene: TRBV19
CDR3aa: CASSTLPDSNQDTQYF

v_gene: TRBV21-1
CDR3aa: CASSGQSRPYNSPLHF

v_gene: TRBV7-7
CDR3aa: CASSPDKAGWTDTQYF

v_gene: TRBV10-1
CDR3aa: CASSRGLDTGELFF

v_gene: TRBV28
CDR3aa: CASGGVAGGSYEQYF

v_gene: TRBV2
CDR3aa: CASSDGAGRTDTQYF

v_gene: TRBV10-3
CDR3aa: CANSPIAGERADTQYF

v_gene: TRBV13
CDR3aa: CASSHPADYGYTF

v_gene: TRBV7-2
CDR3aa: CASSPGTSDNEQFF

v_gene: TRBV11-3
CDR3aa: CASSIGTGVFSDTQYF

v_gene: TRBV7-9
CDR3aa: CASSYGTGASDTQYF

v_gene: TRBV11-2
CDR3aa: CASSLAGPPEQFF

v_gene: TRBV6-1
CDR3aa: CASSEPGGSSYEQYF

v_gene: TRBV4-1
CDR3aa: CASSQLAGAYNEQFF

v_gene: TRBV20-1
CDR3aa: CSDLGGPEQFF

v_gene: TRBV9
CDR3aa: CASSFRGGPNTGELFF